The rows below give T cell receptor beta chains drawn from one sample of a study of cytomegalovirus exposure and HLA in healthy donors. Profiling relied on immunoSEQ multiplex PCR, and the TCRdb table lists in-frame clones only, not all of them. Seen here are about 68,000 clones, 70% to 90% observed once, and the top ten hold around 7%. Sequenced sample: PBMCs. The receptors were sampled from a human donor in good health. CDR3s include the opening cysteine and the closing phenylalanine or tryptophan.

cdr3_aa,j_call,v_call
CASSLLGQTQETQYF,TRBJ2-5,TRBV28
CASSLEVPGLLYNEQFF,TRBJ2-1,TRBV7-6
CASSEIEGGRTEAFF,TRBJ1-1,TRBV2
CASSLNGQGGTEAFF,TRBJ1-1,TRBV18
CSSTGGDYNEQFF,TRBJ2-1,TRBV7-9
CASLTQRGSTDTQYF,TRBJ2-3,TRBV18
CASSSPGTGGGYTF,TRBJ1-2,TRBV5-6
CASSQITGTGGANYGYTF,TRBJ1-2,TRBV14
CAWMPRGTEAFF,TRBJ1-1,TRBV30
CASSEARREIQPQHF,TRBJ1-5,TRBV6-1
CAWTEAGNTEAFF,TRBJ1-1,TRBV30
CASSLAGTGANQPQHF,TRBJ1-5,TRBV5-6
CASSNVGAGANVLTF,TRBJ2-6,TRBV21-1